This T cell receptor beta chain is from a study of T cells expressing NK-cell markers. Study-wide context: Obtained from sorted CD3+CD56+NKG2C+, CD3+CD56+NKG2C- and CD3+CD56-NKG2C+ T cells were the TCR beta repertoires. Overall study results and limits: Several donors' CD3+CD56-NKG2C+ cells were dominated by the same clonotypes.

The CDR3 has 15 amino acids. With respect to this clonotype: The antigen remains unidentified.

TCRdb reprocessed the 5' RACE reads and keeps a single row for each CDR3 protein, giving no DNA. The table lists 200,000 to 300,000 distinct CDR3 sequences. This sequence joins TRBV12-3 or TRBV12-4 and TRBJ1-4; the D call of TRBD1 rests on TCRdb alone, since no DNA is present to check it. This clonotype was obtained from a man between 18 and 29 years old in good health. The source material was blood T cells: a sorted CD56 or NKG2C T cell subset, CD4+ or CD8+ T cells, or bulk PBMC T cells (not recorded which). CDR3 sequence: CASILLGQGSEKLFF.